This T cell receptor beta chain was recovered during a study of blood T cell repertoires in COVID-19. Assay: immunoSEQ multiplex PCR; the TCRdb copy retains only in-frame clones and omits some. The sample gives around 150,000 clones, approximately 90% of which show up once; about 2% is in the top ten. This CDR3 is 15 amino acids long. Trimming pared 1 base from V and 0 bases from J, leaving 9 bases between. Germline V gene sequence: CDR1 SGHTA, CDR2 FQGNSA. This clone was detected only once. V gene TRBV7-2 combines with J gene TRBJ1-1; the D gene is possibly TRBD1 (5 bases). Sequencing used peripheral blood. This sequence was found in a man aged 18 to 30 with acute or convalescent COVID-19. The CDR3 protein is CASSLVGGLNTEAFF. Here the CDR3 DNA reads TGTGCCAGCAGCTTAGTGGGGGGTCTGAACACTGAAGCTTTCTTT.